A single sample gave rise to the 14 T cell receptor beta chains below, sequenced in a study of T cells after yellow fever vaccination. TCRdb processed the 5' RACE reads anew with MiXCR; each CDR3 protein has one entry. The sample contains about 240,000 distinct CDR3 sequences, about 3.9% of which appear only once. Sequencing was performed on PBMCs, taken 15 days after the yellow fever booster vaccination. Every receptor here comes from a man younger than 35 who received the YFV17D yellow fever vaccine.

Many counts were recorded for this clonotype. The chain joins TRBV6-2 or TRBV6-3 to TRBJ1-6, with D perhaps TRBD1 (6 bases). Germline V gene sequence: CDR1 MNHEY, CDR2 SVGEGT. V lost 8 bases and J lost 7, with 12 bases in between. CDR3 length: 13 amino acids. CDR3 sequence: CASGGTPNSPLHF. CDR3 DNA sequence: TGTGCCAGCGGAGGGACACCCAATTCACCCCTCCACTTT.

This clonotype was seen a handful of times. This sequence joins TRBV6-6 and TRBJ1-5; 8 nucleotides agree with TRBD1. The CDR3 sequence is 13 residues long. Per germline, CDR1 MNHNY and CDR2 SVGAGI (reference sequence). The junction had 6 bases not matched to a gene; V was cut back by 6 bases and J by 8 bases. CDR3 amino acids: CASRGQVSEPQHF. The CDR3 bases are TGTGCCAGCAGGGGACAGGTCAGTGAGCCCCAGCATTTT.

At least ten counts were recorded for this clonotype. The chain joins TRBV12-3 or TRBV12-4 to TRBJ2-3; D is perhaps TRBD1 (5 bases). V dropped 6 bases and J dropped 6 bases, with 16 bases sitting between them. The CDR3 runs 14 residues. The CDR3 region has the DNA TGTGCCAGCAGCCCGGCAGGGCTTTTGGATACGCAGTATTTT. Its translation: CASSPAGLLDTQYF.

This clonotype was observed many times. This sequence joins TRBV4-2 and TRBJ2-3; 12 bases align to TRBD2. The germline V gene encodes CDR1 LGHNA and CDR2 YNFKEQ. With V trimmed by 0 bases and J by 9 bases, 10 bases remained unmatched. This CDR3 comprises 17 residues. The CDR3 protein is CASSQDSASGGAVTQYF. CDR3 in DNA: TGTGCCAGCAGCCAAGATTCGGCTAGCGGGGGGGCGGTCACGCAGTATTTT.

This clonotype was seen many times. The genes are TRBV28 and TRBJ2-1; TRBD1 matches 12 bases. V was clipped by 2 bases and J by 8 bases; unmatched bases: 4. The CDR3 contains 15 residues. In germline, CDR1 is MDHEN, CDR2 SYDVKM. CDR3 sequence reads: CASSLRGQGADEQFF. CDR3 sequence (DNA): TGTGCCAGCAGTTTAAGGGGACAGGGGGCGGATGAGCAGTTCTTC.

This clonotype was found many times. The chain couples TRBV20-1 to TRBJ2-7; D could derive from TRBD1 or TRBD2 (5 bases each). The CDR3 totals 13 residues. Germline CDR1 is DFQATT and CDR2 is SNEGSKA (reference sequence). V lost 1 base to trimming and J lost 0 bases, with 7 bases between them. This chain's CDR3 is CSARGGSSYEQYF. CDR3 coding DNA: TGCAGTGCTAGAGGGGGGAGCTCCTACGAGCAGTACTTC.

In this sample, this clonotype turned up many times. V gene TRBV5-8 combines with J gene TRBJ2-3; TRBD1 agrees at 7 bases. J lost 0 bases, V lost 2 bases, and 6 bases had no gene match. This CDR3 is built from 16 residues. CDR1 is SGHTS and CDR2 is YDEGEE in the germline V gene. DNA of the CDR3: TGTGCCAGCAGCTTTGGGGGACAGTCAAGCACAGATACGCAGTATTTT. It translates to CASSFGGQSSTDTQYF.

This clonotype was counted a few times. The CDR3 is CASRLQGDSNQPQHF. CDR3 coding DNA: TGTGCCAGCAGGTTACAGGGGGATAGCAATCAGCCCCAGCATTTT. The chain carries TRBV12-3 or TRBV12-4 and TRBJ1-5; 8 bases match TRBD1. The CDR3 is 15 residues long. Unmatched junction bases numbered 4, after V lost 6 bases and J lost 0 bases.

This clonotype was seen ten or more times. The chain joins TRBV7-9 to TRBJ1-4; 9 bases match TRBD1. CDR3 length: 15 amino acids. Per germline, CDR1 SEHNR and CDR2 FQNEAQ (reference sequence). J lost 6 bases, V lost 5 bases, and 7 bases had no gene match. The chain's CDR3 is CASSPTGGPYEKLFF. The CDR3 coding sequence is TGTGCCAGCAGCCCGACAGGGGGGCCCTATGAAAAACTGTTTTTT.

This clonotype has ten or more counts. The genes are TRBV6-2 or TRBV6-3 and TRBJ2-1, with TRBD1 as a possible D gene (5 bases). Trimming shortened V by 2 bases and J by 3 bases, and 11 bases separated the two germline ends. Germline V CDR1 and CDR2: MNHEY, SVGEGT. There are 15 residues in the CDR3. The CDR3 DNA is TGTGCCAGCAGTTACCCGCAGGGCGGCTACAATGAGCAGTTCTTC. Its protein product is CASSYPQGGYNEQFF.

In its sample, this clonotype was seen many times. The J gene is TRBJ2-1, the V gene TRBV5-1; perhaps TRBD2 as D (7 bases). This CDR3 comprises 14 residues. V lost 3 bases and J lost 6, with 13 bases in between. In germline, CDR1 is SGHRS, CDR2 YFSETQ. The CDR3 spells CASSWDYRVNEQFF. In nucleotides, the CDR3 is TGCGCCAGCAGCTGGGACTACAGGGTCAATGAGCAGTTCTTC.

This clonotype came up a few times. Here the CDR3 DNA reads TGTGCCAGCACCGGGGCGCGCGGCTACGAGCAGTACTTC. This gives the protein CASTGARGYEQYF. V usage is TRBV12-3 or TRBV12-4 and J usage is TRBJ2-7, with D perhaps assigned TRBD1 or TRBD2 (5 bases each). V lost 7 bases and J 3 bases, leaving 13 bases between the germline ends. This CDR3 region has 13 residues.

This clonotype occurred many times. The chain has TRBV4-3 and TRBJ2-1; D ambiguous. CDR1 is LGHNA, CDR2 YSLEER, per germline. The V end was cut by 5 bases, the J end by 2 bases, with 16 bases between. This CDR3 is built from 16 residues. The chain's CDR3 is CASSTTATRPYNEQFF. The CDR3 DNA is TGCGCCAGCAGCACCACGGCGACAAGACCCTACAATGAGCAGTTCTTC.

This clonotype was detected many times. The chain joins TRBV5-1 to TRBJ2-7; 10 positions agree with TRBD2. Germline V lookup: CDR1 SGHRS, CDR2 YFSETQ. This CDR3 spans 17 amino acids. Trimming cost V 3 bases and J 0 bases; bases outside gene matches: 9. CDR3: CASSSSASGGPSYEQYF. CDR3 coding DNA: TGCGCCAGCAGCTCATCCGCTAGCGGGGGACCCTCCTACGAGCAGTACTTC.